One sample yielded the 18 T cell receptor beta chains listed below, sequenced in a study of T cell repertoires and HLA-DP antigens. TCRdb keeps only in-frame clones here, not all; method: immunoSEQ multiplex PCR. This sample has approximately 90,000 clones, with approximately 86% found just once. For these TCRs, the target antigens are not known. Sequencing used CD4+ T cells from PBMCs. The receptors were sampled from a man between 50 and 59 years old in good health and CMV-seronegative.

The gene calls are TRBV5-8 and TRBJ1-6, with a weak D call TRBD1 (5 bases). CDR3 length equals 18 residues. Deletions cut 0 bases from V and 3 bases from J, with 16 bases between. Germline loops: CDR1 SGHTS, CDR2 YDEGEE. The CDR3 protein is CASSLETDLHNYNSPLHF. The CDR3 region has the DNA TGTGCCAGCAGCTTGGAGACAGACCTTCATAACTATAATTCACCCCTCCACTTT.

This CDR3 is CASSQSASTDTQYF. CDR3 sequence (DNA): TGTGCCAGCAGCCAATCGGCCAGCACAGATACGCAGTATTTT. J is TRBJ2-3 and V is TRBV16; D unclear. The germline CDR1 and CDR2 sequences are KGHSY and FQNENV. The CDR3 is made up of 14 amino acids. V was clipped by 0 bases and J by 0 bases, with 4 bases between them.

The genes are TRBV19 and TRBJ1-1; 7 positions match TRBD1. J lost 4 bases, V lost 4 bases, and 6 bases had no gene match. Germline-derived CDR1 and CDR2 are LNHDA and SQIVND (reference sequence). The CDR3 sequence is 14 residues long. The CDR3 nucleotides read TGTGCCAGTAGTAGAAGGGGGCCGGGCACTGAAGCTTTCTTT. Translating it yields CASSRRGPGTEAFF.

The chain uses TRBV6-5 and TRBJ2-3; tentatively, D is TRBD2 (5 bases). The CDR3 contains 14 residues. V lost 6 bases and J lost 2, with 12 bases in between. Germline assignment: CDR1 MNHEY and CDR2 SVGAGI. CDR3 in DNA: TGTGCCAGCAGAATAGAGCGGAACACAGATACGCAGTATTTT. Protein: CASRIERNTDTQYF.

This clone was counted only a few times. The chain employs TRBV6-5 and TRBJ2-7; possible D gene TRBD1, 6 bases. The length of the CDR3 is 15 residues. CDR1 is MNHEY and CDR2 is SVGAGI in the germline V gene. Trimming shortened V by 0 bases and J by 3 bases, and 12 bases separated the two germline ends. The CDR3 loop reads CASSYSRGSNYEQYF. The CDR3 nucleotides are TGTGCCAGCAGTTACTCGAGGGGGAGTAACTACGAGCAGTACTTC.

This rearrangement joins TRBV2 to TRBJ2-3; D ambiguous. The CDR3 sequence is 14 residues long. Trimming removed 5 bases at V and 1 base at J, with 10 bases between. The germline V gene encodes CDR1 SNHLY and CDR2 FYNNEI. The CDR3 region has the DNA TGTGCCAGCAGTCCCTACACTCGCACAGATACGCAGTATTTT. It translates to CASSPYTRTDTQYF.

The gene calls are TRBV15 and TRBJ1-5; D is undetermined. Trimming removed 1 base from V and 4 bases from J, with 8 bases in between. Germline assignment: CDR1 LNHNV and CDR2 YYDKDF (reference sequence). This CDR3 comprises 14 residues. CDR3 DNA: TGTGCCACCAGCAGAGGCCAGGTGAATCAGCCCCAGCATTTT. It codes for CATSRGQVNQPQHF.

The gene calls are TRBV7-9 and TRBJ1-4, with D unresolved. Germline lookup yields CDR1 SEHNR and CDR2 FQNEAQ (reference sequence). V shed 5 bases and J shed 4 bases, with 14 bases lying between them. The CDR3 consists of 15 residues. The CDR3 DNA reads TGTGCCAGCAGCAGAGATAGGGCGTTTAATGAAAAACTGTTTTTT. Translated: CASSRDRAFNEKLFF.

The V gene is TRBV11-1, the J gene TRBJ2-5; D may match TRBD1 or TRBD2 (5 bases each). The CDR3 covers 15 residues. Deletions cut 4 bases from V and 3 bases from J, with 15 bases between. Per the germline V gene, CDR1 is SGHAT and CDR2 is FQDESV (reference sequence). The CDR3 loop reads CASSSIPGREETQYF. In nucleotides, the CDR3 is TGTGCCAGCAGCTCAATTCCGGGACGCGAAGAGACCCAGTACTTC.

This sequence joins TRBV18 and TRBJ2-5; tentative D call: TRBD2 (5 bases). CDR3 length: 12 amino acids. Per the germline V gene, CDR1 is KGHSH and CDR2 is LQKENI. With 8 bases removed from V and 4 bases from J, the gap between germline ends came to 11 bases. The CDR3 spells CASTTSTETQYF. CDR3 sequence (DNA): TGTGCCAGCACCACTAGTACAGAGACCCAGTACTTC. Combining the CDR3 with reference TRBV18 and TRBJ2-5 gives the whole variable domain NAGVMQNPRHLVRRRGQEARLRCSPMKGHSHVYWYRQLPEEGLKFMVYLQKENIIDESGMPKERFSAEFPKEGPSILRIQQVVRGDSAAYFCASTTSTETQYFGPGTRLLVL.

In this sample, this clone turned up once. Written as DNA, the CDR3 is TGTGCCAGCAGCCTCTCGACAGGGGCCTACGAGCAGTACTTC. The encoded protein is CASSLSTGAYEQYF. This chain uses TRBV11-2 with TRBJ2-7; the match to TRBD1 covers 8 bases. The J segment lost 2 bases and the V segment lost 5 bases, leaving 5 bases of the junction unmatched. The CDR3 length is 14 residues. The germline V gene has CDR1 SGHAT and CDR2 FQNNGV.

The chain is built from TRBV28 and TRBJ1-3, with D tentatively TRBD1 (5 bases). The CDR3 is made up of 18 amino acids. CDR1 MDHEN and CDR2 SYDVKM come from the germline V gene. V was shortened by 2 bases and J by 0 bases, with 17 bases between the two germline ends. CDR3 region: CASSLPTRGRNSGNTIYF. The CDR3 region has the DNA TGTGCCAGCAGTTTACCCACTCGGGGACGAAACTCTGGAAACACCATATATTTT. Filled out from reference TRBV28 and TRBJ1-3, the complete variable domain reads DVKVTQSSRYLVKRTGEKVFLECVQDMDHENMFWYRQDPGLGLRLIYFSYDVKMKEKGDIPEGYSVSREKKERFSLILESASTNQTSMYLCASSLPTRGRNSGNTIYFGEGSWLTVV.

This chain joins TRBV6-5 and TRBJ2-4; no reliable D call. V was shortened by 8 bases and J by 1 base, with 15 bases between the two germline ends. The germline CDR1 and CDR2 sequences are MNHEY and SVGAGI. The CDR3 has 15 residues. The CDR3 DNA is TGTGCCAGCGCCAAGGCGCATTCGGCCAAAAACATTCAGTACTTC. This sequence encodes CASAKAHSAKNIQYF.

This clone appeared a single time. V and J are TRBV28 and TRBJ2-5; 10 bases map to TRBD1. V shed 5 bases, J shed 5 bases, and the junction held 5 bases outside the gene matches. Germline V gene data show CDR1 as MDHEN and CDR2 as SYDVKM. The length of the CDR3 is 14 residues. The CDR3 sequence is CASSPGQGTETQYF. CDR3 sequence (DNA): TGTGCCAGCAGTCCGGGACAGGGGACGGAGACCCAGTACTTC.

The J gene is TRBJ1-5, the V gene TRBV19; 11 nucleotides align to TRBD1. Losses at the gene ends were 4 bases for V and 7 bases for J; bases not matched to a gene: 9. Germline CDR1 is LNHDA and CDR2 is SQIVND (reference sequence). The CDR3 runs to 16 residues. CDR3 sequence: CASSKSGTGGRQPQHF. CDR3 bases: TGTGCCAGTAGTAAGTCCGGGACAGGGGGAAGACAGCCCCAGCATTTT. The whole variable domain, filled in from reference TRBV19 and TRBJ1-5, reads DGGITQSPKYLFRKEGQNVTLSCEQNLNHDAMYWYRQDPGQGLRLIYYSQIVNDFQKGDIAEGYSVSREKKESFPLTVTSAQKNPTAFYLCASSKSGTGGRQPQHFGDGTRLSIL.

The chain links TRBV14 to TRBJ1-2; D might be TRBD1 (5 bases). The CDR3 length is 15 residues. V lost 0 bases and J 5 bases, leaving 13 bases between the germline ends. From germline, CDR1 is SGHDN and CDR2 FVKESK. This CDR3 is CASSQDRRQQYGYTF. DNA of the CDR3: TGTGCCAGCAGCCAAGATCGCCGACAGCAGTATGGCTACACCTTC. Complete variable domain (other parts from reference TRBV14 and TRBJ1-2): EAGVTQFPSHSVIEKGQTVTLRCDPISGHDNLYWYRRVMGKEIKFLLHFVKESKQDESGMPNNRFLAERTGGTYSTLKVQPAELEDSGVYFCASSQDRRQQYGYTFGSGTRLTVV.

The chain recombines TRBV6-1 with TRBJ2-3; D uncertain. Trimming removed 5 bases from V and 4 bases from J, with 7 bases in between. CDR1 MNHNS and CDR2 SASEGT come from the germline V gene. This CDR3 comprises 12 residues. CDR3 residues: CASSKLSDTQYF. CDR3 nucleotide sequence: TGTGCCAGCAGTAAGTTATCAGATACGCAGTATTTT.

The chain combines TRBV6-5 with TRBJ2-7, with 7 bases that match TRBD2. Trimming cost V 7 bases and J 0 bases; bases outside gene matches: 6. The CDR3 consists of 14 residues. The germline V gene encodes CDR1 MNHEY and CDR2 SVGAGI. CDR3 DNA sequence: TGTGCCAGCAAAACCTGGACTAGCTCCTACGAGCAGTACTTC. Translation: CASKTWTSSYEQYF.